This T cell receptor (beta chain) originates from a study of shared clonotypes between healthy human individuals. About the research overall: Aged between 18 and 49, the donors were two women and three men. Study results and limitations: Of the naive CD4 clonotypes, roughly 5% were shared across a handful of donors. Larger richness was generally estimated for naive than memory subsets.

Losses at the gene ends were 2 bases for V and 5 bases for J; bases not matched to a gene: 14. Germline V gene lookup returns CDR1 SEHNR and CDR2 FQNEAQ (reference sequence). This CDR3 is built from 17 residues. In regard to this clone: Its antigen is undetermined.

CD45RO negativity and positive selection for CCR7 defined naive CD8 cells, a population that excluded terminally differentiated effector memory CD45RA+ cells. Each cell subset's genomic DNA was divided evenly among several immunoSEQ plates. The repertoire was sequenced with immunoSEQ multiplex PCR; TCRdb's copy has only in-frame clones and lacks some. Of millions of clones listed, about 95% are singletons. This chain links TRBV7-9 with TRBJ1-1; 7 bases are shared with TRBD1. The receptor was derived from a man between 18 and 35 years old in good health. The sample taken for sequencing was naive CD8+ T cells sorted from blood. CDR3 sequence (DNA): TGTGCCAGCAGCTTACCGACAACAGGGGAGAGAGGGACTGAAGCTTTCTTT. Protein product: CASSLPTTGERGTEAFF.